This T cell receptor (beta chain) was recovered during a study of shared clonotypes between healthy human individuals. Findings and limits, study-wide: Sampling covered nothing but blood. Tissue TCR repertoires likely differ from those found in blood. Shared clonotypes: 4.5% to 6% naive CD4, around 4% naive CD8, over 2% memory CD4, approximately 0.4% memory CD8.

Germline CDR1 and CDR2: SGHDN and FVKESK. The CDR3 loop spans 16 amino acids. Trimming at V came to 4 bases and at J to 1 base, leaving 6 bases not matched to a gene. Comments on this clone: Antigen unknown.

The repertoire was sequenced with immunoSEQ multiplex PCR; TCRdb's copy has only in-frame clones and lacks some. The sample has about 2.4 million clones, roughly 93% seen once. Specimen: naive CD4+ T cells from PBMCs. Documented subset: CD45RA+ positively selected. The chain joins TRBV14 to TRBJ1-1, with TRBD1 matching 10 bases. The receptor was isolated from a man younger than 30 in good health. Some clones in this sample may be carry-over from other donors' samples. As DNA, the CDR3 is TGTGCCAGCAGCCCCAGGACAGGGGGGGCGAACACTGAAGCTTTCTTT. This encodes CASSPRTGGANTEAFF.